This T cell receptor beta chain appears in the sequencing data of a study of B cell selection in AIRE deficiency. Study outcomes and limitations: Shorter CDR3s marked shared Treg sequences, biased toward few non-templated insertions.

CDR3 size: 17 residues. The J segment lost 0 bases and the V segment lost 4 bases, leaving 5 bases of the junction unmatched. Germline loops: CDR1 MNHEY, CDR2 SMNVEV (reference sequence). Generated by immunoSEQ multiplex PCR, the TCRdb table keeps only in-frame clones and is missing some. Among over 15,000 clones, roughly 91% were seen once, and the ten largest hold over 0.8%. About this clone: The target antigen is unknown.

Sorted regulatory T cells were CD4-positive, CD25-high and CD127-low or negative. The genes are TRBV27 and TRBJ2-3; 12 nucleotides agree with TRBD2. The sample comprised CD4+CD25+ Tregs sorted from PBMCs. The receptor was derived from a human donor in good health. The CDR3 reads CASSSSGGATSTDTQYF. CDR3 in DNA: TGTGCCAGCAGTTCTAGCGGGGGGGCGACTAGCACAGATACGCAGTATTTT.